Described below is a single T cell receptor (beta chain) sequence and its context. The sample is drawn from a study of CD8 T cells in Susac syndrome. An input of about 0.5 to 1 ug of RNA was subjected to reverse transcription using random hexamers. From the immunoSEQ multiplex PCR reads, TCRdb called clonotypes with MiXCR, one entry per CDR3 protein. The profile shows around 150,000 distinct CDR3 sequences, over 90% of them singletons. V lost 6 bases to trimming and J lost 0 bases; unmatched junction nucleotides: 8. The CDR3 loop spans 15 amino acids. CDR1 DFQATT and CDR2 SNEGSKA come from the germline V gene (reference sequence).

The sequenced sample was CD4+ T cells from PBMCs. The receptor's source is a human donor with Susac syndrome. The V and J genes are TRBV20-1 and TRBJ2-4, with 7 bases identical to TRBD2. CDR3 sequence (DNA): TGCAGTGCACCTCCTAGCGGACTAGCCAAAAACATTCAGTACTTC. Its translation: CSAPPSGLAKNIQYF.